This passage covers 21 T cell receptor beta chains from one sample sequenced in a study of shared clonotypes between healthy human individuals (TCRdb year 2020). Libraries were constructed by the immunoSEQ multiplex PCR assay. Imported from immuneACCESS, the table was reduced by TCRdb to in-frame sequences with V and J called. These copies leave out some clones; in studies compared against another copy, an unresolved V gene accounts for under half, and the cause of the remainder is not known. This sample has a few million clones in its table, and 93% of those were observed once. The top ten clones comprise 0.3% to 0.4% of the sample. Sequenced material: naive CD4+ T cells from PBMCs. In light of the paper, this sample's cell subset or site label describes: CD45RA+ positively selected. The source of these receptors is a man younger than 30 in good health. Some clones in this sample may be carry-over from other donors' samples.

As to this clone: This same CDR3 is encoded by further DNA sequences in the sample. The rearrangement joins TRBV7-9 to TRBJ2-7; unclear D gene. Trimming took off 5 bases at V and 3 bases at J, with 8 bases between the two ends. Germline V gene data show CDR1 as SEHNR and CDR2 as FQNEAQ (reference sequence). The length of the CDR3 is 12 residues. The CDR3 sequence: CASSPLRYEQYF. The DNA of the CDR3 is TGTGCCAGCAGCCCCCTCCGCTACGAGCAGTACTTC. The full variable domain, in which reference TRBV7-9 and TRBJ2-7 provide the parts outside the CDR3, is DTGVSQNPRHKITKRGQNVTFRCDPISEHNRLYWYRQTLGQGPEFLTYFQNEAQLEKSRLLSDRFSAERPKGSFSTLEIQRTEQGDSAMYLCASSPLRYEQYFGPGTRLTVT.

CDR3 sequence: CASSEGRGTTGELFF. The CDR3 bases are TGTGCCAGCAGTGAGGGCAGGGGTACCACCGGGGAGCTGTTTTTT. The chain has TRBV2 and TRBJ2-2; D may be TRBD1 (6 bases). The CDR3 extends over 15 amino acids. Germline CDR1 SNHLY, CDR2 FYNNEI. The germline V and J ends were trimmed by 3 bases and 4 bases, with 12 bases remaining between them.

The CDR3 nucleotides are TGCGCCAGCAGCTTGGTGGCCACTTGGGGCTCTAATGAAAAACTGTTTTTT. Translating it yields CASSLVATWGSNEKLFF. The chain employs TRBV5-1 and TRBJ1-4, with D perhaps matching TRBD1 (5 bases). The CDR3 has 17 amino acids. Germline V gene data show CDR1 as SGHRS and CDR2 as YFSETQ. V was shortened by 0 bases and J by 3 bases, with 15 bases between the two germline ends.

The gene calls are TRBV28 and TRBJ2-2; perhaps TRBD1 as D (5 bases). CDR3 length: 15 residues. Germline values: CDR1 MDHEN, CDR2 SYDVKM. Trimming shortened V by 2 bases and J by 1 base, and 8 bases separated the two germline ends. CDR3 sequence: CASSLVTENTGELFF. CDR3 DNA: TGTGCCAGCAGTTTAGTGACAGAGAACACCGGGGAGCTGTTTTTT.

V and J are TRBV2 and TRBJ2-5, with TRBD1 identical over 9 bases. Germline CDR1 and CDR2: SNHLY and FYNNEI. Unmatched junction bases numbered 4, after V lost 6 bases and J lost 2 bases. The CDR3 extends over 14 amino acids. In nucleotides, the CDR3 is TGTGCCAGCAGGGCCGGGACAGGGCAAGAGACCCAGTACTTC. This translates into CASRAGTGQETQYF.

The chain recombines TRBV28 with TRBJ1-2; TRBD1 matches 10 bases. V shed 5 bases and J 8 bases; nucleotides not matched to a gene: 11. This CDR3 spans 15 amino acids. Germline V gives CDR1 MDHEN, CDR2 SYDVKM. The CDR3 spells CASSLPGQGTGGYTF. In DNA, the CDR3 is TGTGCCAGCAGTCTACCGGGACAGGGGACTGGGGGCTACACCTTC.

To note about this clone: This CDR3 is also generated by other DNA sequences in the sample. The J gene is TRBJ2-3, the V gene TRBV18; D gene uncertain. Germline assignment: CDR1 KGHSH and CDR2 LQKENI. V was trimmed by 1 base and J by 4 bases, leaving 6 bases between them. CDR3 length equals 13 residues. The chain's CDR3 is CASSPRSADTQYF. The CDR3 region has the DNA TGTGCCAGCTCACCACGGTCTGCAGATACGCAGTATTTT.

The rearrangement links TRBV7-9 to TRBJ1-2; D is uncertain. In germline, CDR1 is SEHNR, CDR2 FQNEAQ (reference sequence). CDR3 length equals 11 residues. V shed 4 bases and J shed 6 bases, with 6 bases lying between them. This CDR3 is CASSSGHGYTF. CDR3 DNA sequence: TGTGCCAGCAGCTCCGGTCATGGCTACACCTTC.

J is TRBJ1-1 and V is TRBV28; D remains ambiguous. Germline V gene sequence: CDR1 MDHEN, CDR2 SYDVKM. This CDR3 contains 13 residues. V gave up 2 bases and J gave up 1 base, with 5 bases separating them. CDR3 protein: CASSLEWNTEAFF. In nucleotides, the CDR3 is TGTGCCAGCAGTTTAGAGTGGAACACTGAAGCTTTCTTT.

This clone was detected once. The same CDR3 arises from other DNA sequences in this sample as well. The gene calls are TRBV28 and TRBJ2-6; no firm D call. Trimming removed 2 bases at V and 0 bases at J, with 5 bases between. Germline CDR1 is MDHEN and CDR2 is SYDVKM. This CDR3 comprises 15 residues. CDR3 DNA: TGTGCCAGCAGTTTACTGTCCTCTGGGGCCAACGTCCTGACTTTC. Translation: CASSLLSSGANVLTF. The whole variable domain, remainder taken from reference TRBV28 and TRBJ2-6, is DVKVTQSSRYLVKRTGEKVFLECVQDMDHENMFWYRQDPGLGLRLIYFSYDVKMKEKGDIPEGYSVSREKKERFSLILESASTNQTSMYLCASSLLSSGANVLTFGAGSRLTVL.

V and J are TRBV19 and TRBJ1-4; D is perhaps TRBD1 (6 bases). The V gene's germline CDR1 is LNHDA and CDR2 SQIVND (reference sequence). V shed 5 bases and J shed 7 bases, with 14 bases lying between them. The CDR3 has 14 amino acids. CDR3 sequence: CASSSGALGEKLFF. As DNA, the CDR3 is TGTGCCAGTAGTTCGGGGGCGCTTGGTGAAAAACTGTTTTTT.

The rearrangement uses TRBV9 and TRBJ2-6; 9 bases fit TRBD1. Germline assignment: CDR1 SGDLS and CDR2 YYNGEE. The CDR3 has 22 residues. After removal of 3 bases from V and 1 base from J, the junction contained 20 bases not matched to a gene. CDR3 nucleotides: TGTGCCAGCAGCGCCAAACCCGGGACAGGGTCACTGGGAGGGTCTGGGGCCAACGTCCTGACTTTC. It is translated as CASSAKPGTGSLGGSGANVLTF.

This chain connects TRBV5-6 to TRBJ1-1; a weak D match, TRBD1 (6 bases). CDR3 size: 15 residues. In germline, CDR1 is SGHDT, CDR2 YYEEEE. The V end was cut by 1 base, the J end by 10 bases, with 20 bases between. CDR3 sequence (DNA): TGTGCCAGCAGCTTGACCGGGACAAAAGCTACCTCAGCTTTCTTT. Amino acids: CASSLTGTKATSAFF.

This clone was found a few times. The chain combines TRBV15 with TRBJ1-1; D gene ambiguous. Trimming removed 8 bases at V and 1 base at J, with 11 bases between. Germline CDR1 reads LNHNV; CDR2 reads YYDKDF (reference sequence). The CDR3 is 13 amino acids. CDR3 amino acids: CATRMDPNTEAFF. CDR3 coding DNA: TGTGCCACCCGAATGGACCCGAACACTGAAGCTTTCTTT.

V is TRBV11-2 and J is TRBJ1-4; TRBD1 matches 9 bases. The ends lost 4 bases at V and 4 bases at J; junction bases unmatched: 4. The CDR3 runs 15 residues. Germline V lookup: CDR1 SGHAT, CDR2 FQNNGV. The CDR3 is CASSSQGAVNEKLFF. In nucleotides, the CDR3 is TGTGCCAGCAGCTCACAGGGGGCCGTTAATGAAAAACTGTTTTTT.

V gene TRBV5-1 combines with J gene TRBJ2-5; the D is unclear. This CDR3 region has 15 residues. The ends were cut back, 3 bases at V and 1 base at J, with 13 bases in the middle. CDR1 and CDR2 (germline): SGHRS, YFSETQ. CDR3 sequence reads: CASSYAALGQETQYF. DNA for the CDR3: TGCGCCAGCAGCTACGCGGCGCTGGGCCAAGAGACCCAGTACTTC. Filled out from reference TRBV5-1 and TRBJ2-5, the complete variable domain reads KAGVTQTPRYLIKTRGQQVTLSCSPISGHRSVSWYQQTPGQGLQFLFEYFSETQRNKGNFPGRFSGRQFSNSRSEMNVSTLELGDSALYLCASSYAALGQETQYFGPGTRLLVL.

The V gene is TRBV19, the J gene TRBJ1-5, with 8 nucleotides matching TRBD1. Germline V gene sequence: CDR1 LNHDA, CDR2 SQIVND (reference sequence). Trimming cost V 6 bases and J 1 base; bases outside gene matches: 8. This CDR3 has 16 residues. The CDR3 coding sequence is TGTGCCAGTAGACCTCCCGACAGGGGAAGCAATCAGCCCCAGCATTTT. Encoded protein: CASRPPDRGSNQPQHF.

The chain couples TRBV27 to TRBJ1-2; 9 bases map to TRBD1. This CDR3 comprises 15 residues. Germline CDR1 reads MNHEY; CDR2 reads SMNVEV (reference sequence). With 5 bases clipped from V and 4 bases from J, the junction kept 8 bases outside the gene matches. CDR3: CASSLRDRDPYGYTF. The DNA of the CDR3 is TGTGCCAGCAGTCTCCGGGACAGGGATCCCTATGGCTACACCTTC.

Note on this clone: The sample has other DNA sequences that encode this CDR3 too. V gene TRBV6-1 combines with J gene TRBJ1-5; no clear D gene. V lost 1 base and J 6 bases, leaving 4 bases between the germline ends. Germline V gene lookup returns CDR1 MNHNS and CDR2 SASEGT. The CDR3 is 12 residues long. The CDR3 coding sequence is TGTGCCAGCAGTGAAGTGGGTCAGCCCCAGCATTTT. The encoded protein is CASSEVGQPQHF.

The CDR3 sequence: CASSATGESTEAFF. The DNA for the CDR3 is TGTGCCAGCAGCGCTACAGGGGAGTCAACTGAAGCTTTCTTT. The chain employs TRBV7-3 and TRBJ1-1; 7 bases map to TRBD1. The CDR3 is made up of 14 amino acids. The trim removed 5 bases at V and 5 bases at J, leaving 8 bases unmatched. Germline V CDR1 and CDR2: SGHTA, FQGTGA. Together with reference TRBV7-3 and TRBJ1-1, the CDR3 gives the full variable domain: GAGVSQTPSNKVTEKGKYVELRCDPISGHTALYWYRQSLGQGPEFLIYFQGTGAADDSGLPNDRFFAVRPEGSVSTLKIQRTERGDSAVYLCASSATGESTEAFFGQGTRLTVV.

The CDR3: CASTRTGSYEQYF. The CDR3 region has the DNA TGTGCCAGCACAAGGACAGGGAGCTACGAGCAGTACTTC. V gene TRBV28 combines with J gene TRBJ2-7, with 8 positions matching TRBD1. The CDR3 length is 13 residues. Germline trimming cut 7 bases from V and 3 bases from J; bases unmatched to any gene: 5. Germline assignment: CDR1 MDHEN and CDR2 SYDVKM.